This T cell receptor (beta chain) was found in a study of blood T cell repertoires in COVID-19. Turning to the study itself: The study drew acute and convalescent COVID-19 samples from the United States, Italy and Spain. Nucleic acid was either cDNA or gDNA, and it came from T cells, B-cell-depleted T cells, or PBMCs.

Authors' analysis steps: Amplification with reference gene primers provided the estimates of nucleated cell counts. Only in-frame clones appear in the TCRdb table, and some are missing; sequencing was by immunoSEQ multiplex PCR. The DNA gave D and trimming, while V, J and clone size come from that table. This table has around 250,000 clones, around 83% appearing once. The CDR3 runs 13 residues. Per germline, CDR1 SNHLY and CDR2 FYNNEI. Trimming removed 7 bases at V and 1 base at J, with 10 bases between. This chain connects TRBV2 to TRBJ1-1; tentatively, D is TRBD1 (5 bases). This sequence was found in a man younger than 45 who had recovered from COVID-19. The sample consisted of peripheral blood. CDR3 DNA: TGTGCCAGCAATTGGGGCCGGAACACTGAAGCTTTCTTT. Translation: CASNWGRNTEAFF.